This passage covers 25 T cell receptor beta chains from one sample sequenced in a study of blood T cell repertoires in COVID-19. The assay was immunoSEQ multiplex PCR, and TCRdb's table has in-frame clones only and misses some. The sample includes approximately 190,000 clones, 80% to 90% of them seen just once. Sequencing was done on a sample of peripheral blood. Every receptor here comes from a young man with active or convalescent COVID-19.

The chain's CDR3 is CASSPGQGGLTEAFF. Written as DNA, the CDR3 is TGTGCCAGCTCACCGGGACAGGGTGGACTCACTGAAGCTTTCTTT. The chain has TRBV18 and TRBJ1-1; TRBD1 matches at 9 bases. Germline CDR1 reads KGHSH; CDR2 reads LQKENI. Unmatched junction bases numbered 6, after V lost 3 bases and J lost 4 bases. The CDR3 is made up of 15 amino acids.

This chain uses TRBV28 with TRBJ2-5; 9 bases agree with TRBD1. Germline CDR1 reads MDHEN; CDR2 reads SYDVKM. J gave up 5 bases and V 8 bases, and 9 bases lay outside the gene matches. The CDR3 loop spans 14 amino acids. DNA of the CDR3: TGTGCCAGCGGCCCGGGACAGGGTCGCGAGACCCAGTACTTC. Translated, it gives CASGPGQGRETQYF.

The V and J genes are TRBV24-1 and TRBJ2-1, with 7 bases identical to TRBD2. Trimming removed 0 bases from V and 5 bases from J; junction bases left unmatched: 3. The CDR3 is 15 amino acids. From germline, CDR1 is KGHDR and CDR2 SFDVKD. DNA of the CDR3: TGTGCCACCAGTGATTTGGCCGGGGGGAACAATGAGCAGTTCTTC. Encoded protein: CATSDLAGGNNEQFF.

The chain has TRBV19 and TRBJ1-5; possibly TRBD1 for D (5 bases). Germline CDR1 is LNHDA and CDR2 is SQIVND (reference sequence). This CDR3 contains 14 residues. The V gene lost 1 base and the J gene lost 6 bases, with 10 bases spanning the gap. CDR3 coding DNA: TGTGCCAGTAGTATAGTCGCGGGGGGTCAGCCCCAGCATTTT. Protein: CASSIVAGGQPQHF. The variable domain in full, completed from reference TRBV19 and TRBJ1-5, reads DGGITQSPKYLFRKEGQNVTLSCEQNLNHDAMYWYRQDPGQGLRLIYYSQIVNDFQKGDIAEGYSVSREKKESFPLTVTSAQKNPTAFYLCASSIVAGGQPQHFGDGTRLSIL.

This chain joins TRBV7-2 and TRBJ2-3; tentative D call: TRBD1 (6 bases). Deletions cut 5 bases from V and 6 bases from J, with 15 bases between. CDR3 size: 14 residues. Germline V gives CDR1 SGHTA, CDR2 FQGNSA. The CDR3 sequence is CASSPTHRADTQYF. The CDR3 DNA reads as TGTGCCAGCAGCCCTACTCACAGGGCGGATACGCAGTATTTT.

The CDR3 sequence: CASSLEGDTQYF. The DNA of the CDR3 is TGTGCCAGCAGTTTGGAGGGAGATACGCAGTATTTT. V is TRBV12-3 or TRBV12-4 and J is TRBJ2-3, with D possibly TRBD2 on 6 matching bases. Trimming removed 3 bases from V and 5 bases from J, with 6 bases in between. CDR3 length: 12 residues.

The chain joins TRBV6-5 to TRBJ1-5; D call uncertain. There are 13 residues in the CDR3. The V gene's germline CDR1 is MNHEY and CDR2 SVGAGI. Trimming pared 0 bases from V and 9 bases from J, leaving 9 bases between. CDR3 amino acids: CASSYSPRGPQHF. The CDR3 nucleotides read TGTGCCAGCAGTTACTCGCCTCGGGGGCCCCAGCATTTT.

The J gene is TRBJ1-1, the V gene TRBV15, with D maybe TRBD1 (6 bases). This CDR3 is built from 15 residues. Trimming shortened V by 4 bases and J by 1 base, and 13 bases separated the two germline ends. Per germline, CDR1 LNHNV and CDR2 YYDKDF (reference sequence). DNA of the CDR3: TGTGCCACCAGCATCTACCAGGGGACGAACACTGAAGCTTTCTTT. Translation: CATSIYQGTNTEAFF.

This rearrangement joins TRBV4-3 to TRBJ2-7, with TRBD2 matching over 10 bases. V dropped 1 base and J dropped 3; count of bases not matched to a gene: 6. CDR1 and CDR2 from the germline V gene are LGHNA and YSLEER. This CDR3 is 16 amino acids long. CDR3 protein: CASSQVAPSGGYEQYF. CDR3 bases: TGCGCCAGCAGCCAAGTCGCGCCTAGCGGGGGCTACGAGCAGTACTTC.

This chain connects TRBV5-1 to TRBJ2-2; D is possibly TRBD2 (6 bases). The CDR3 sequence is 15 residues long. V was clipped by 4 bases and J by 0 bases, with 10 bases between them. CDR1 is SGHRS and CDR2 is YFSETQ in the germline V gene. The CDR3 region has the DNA TGCGCCAGCAGCGGACTACCAGCGAACACCGGGGAGCTGTTTTTT. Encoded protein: CASSGLPANTGELFF.

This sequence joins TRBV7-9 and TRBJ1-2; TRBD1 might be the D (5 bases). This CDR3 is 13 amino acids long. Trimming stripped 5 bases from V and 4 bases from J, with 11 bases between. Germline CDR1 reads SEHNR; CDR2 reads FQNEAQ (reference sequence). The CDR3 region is CASSPDSFYGYTF. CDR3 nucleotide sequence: TGTGCCAGCAGCCCCGACAGTTTCTATGGCTACACCTTC.

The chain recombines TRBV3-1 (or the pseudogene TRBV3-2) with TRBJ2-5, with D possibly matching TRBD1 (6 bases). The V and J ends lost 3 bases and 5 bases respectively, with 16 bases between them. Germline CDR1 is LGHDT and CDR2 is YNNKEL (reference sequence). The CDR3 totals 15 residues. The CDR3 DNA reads TGTGCCAGCAGCCAGAAAACAGGGCCTTCGGAGACCCAGTACTTC. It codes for CASSQKTGPSETQYF.

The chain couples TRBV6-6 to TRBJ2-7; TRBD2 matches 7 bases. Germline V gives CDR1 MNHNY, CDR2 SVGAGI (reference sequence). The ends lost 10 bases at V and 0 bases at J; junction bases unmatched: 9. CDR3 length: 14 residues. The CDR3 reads CATLPSGISYEQYF. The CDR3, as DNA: TGTGCCACCCTACCGAGCGGGATCTCCTACGAGCAGTACTTC.

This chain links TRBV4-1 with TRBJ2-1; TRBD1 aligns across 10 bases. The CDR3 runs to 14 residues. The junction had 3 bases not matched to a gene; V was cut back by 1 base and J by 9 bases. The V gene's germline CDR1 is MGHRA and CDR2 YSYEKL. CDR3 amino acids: CASSQGQGAIEQFF. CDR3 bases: TGCGCCAGCAGCCAAGGACAGGGGGCCATTGAGCAGTTCTTC.

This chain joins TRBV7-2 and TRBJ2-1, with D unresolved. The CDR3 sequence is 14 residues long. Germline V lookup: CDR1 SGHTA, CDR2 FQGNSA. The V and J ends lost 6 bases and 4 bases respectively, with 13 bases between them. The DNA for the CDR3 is TGTGCCAGCAGGACTGGAACTTCGTACAATGAGCAGTTCTTC. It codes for CASRTGTSYNEQFF.

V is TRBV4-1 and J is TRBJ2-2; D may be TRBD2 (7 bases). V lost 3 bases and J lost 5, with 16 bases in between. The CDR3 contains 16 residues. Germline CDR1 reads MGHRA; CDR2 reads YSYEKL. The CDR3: CASSQGGGTQTGELFF. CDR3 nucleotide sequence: TGCGCCAGCAGCCAGGGAGGGGGGACTCAAACCGGGGAGCTGTTTTTT.

The CDR3 DNA sequence: TGTGCCAGCAGTTTAAACAGGGGCGAGGAGCAGTACGTC. This encodes CASSLNRGEEQYV. The V gene is TRBV27, the J gene TRBJ2-7; TRBD1 aligns across 7 bases. CDR3 length: 13 amino acids. The V gene end was trimmed by 2 bases and the J gene end by 7 bases; junction bases not matched to a gene: 5. Germline V gives CDR1 MNHEY, CDR2 SMNVEV (reference sequence).

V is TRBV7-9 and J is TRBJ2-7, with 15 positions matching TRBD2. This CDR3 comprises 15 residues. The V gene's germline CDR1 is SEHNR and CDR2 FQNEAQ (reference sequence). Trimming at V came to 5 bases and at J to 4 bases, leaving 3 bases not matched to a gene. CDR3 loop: CASSRGLAGGYEQYF. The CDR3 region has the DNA TGTGCCAGCAGCCGAGGACTAGCGGGGGGGTACGAGCAGTACTTC.

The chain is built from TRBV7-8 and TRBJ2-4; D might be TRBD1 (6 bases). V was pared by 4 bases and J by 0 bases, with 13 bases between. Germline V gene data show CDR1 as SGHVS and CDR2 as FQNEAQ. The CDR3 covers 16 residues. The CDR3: CASSSQGSLAKNIQYF. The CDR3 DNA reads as TGTGCCAGCAGCTCCCAGGGGTCTTTAGCCAAAAACATTCAGTACTTC.

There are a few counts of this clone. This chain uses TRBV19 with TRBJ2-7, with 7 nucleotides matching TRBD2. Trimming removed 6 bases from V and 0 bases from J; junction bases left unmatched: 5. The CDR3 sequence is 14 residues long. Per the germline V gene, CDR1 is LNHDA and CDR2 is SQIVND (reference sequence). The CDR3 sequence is CASRALADSYEQYF. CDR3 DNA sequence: TGTGCCAGTAGGGCCCTAGCGGACTCCTACGAGCAGTACTTC.

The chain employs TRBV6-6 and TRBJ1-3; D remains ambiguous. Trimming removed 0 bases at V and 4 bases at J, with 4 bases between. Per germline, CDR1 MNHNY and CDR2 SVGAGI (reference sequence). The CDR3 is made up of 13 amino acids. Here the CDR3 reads CASSYSGGNTIYF. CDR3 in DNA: TGTGCCAGCAGTTACTCCGGGGGAAACACCATATATTTT.

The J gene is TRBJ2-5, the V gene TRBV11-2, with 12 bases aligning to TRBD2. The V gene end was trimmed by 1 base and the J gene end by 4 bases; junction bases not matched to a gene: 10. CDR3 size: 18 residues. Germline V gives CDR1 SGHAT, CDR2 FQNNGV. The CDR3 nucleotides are TGTGCCAGCAGCTTAGCAGCTAGCGGGAGGGCCCGGTTAGAGACCCAGTACTTC. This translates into CASSLAASGRARLETQYF.

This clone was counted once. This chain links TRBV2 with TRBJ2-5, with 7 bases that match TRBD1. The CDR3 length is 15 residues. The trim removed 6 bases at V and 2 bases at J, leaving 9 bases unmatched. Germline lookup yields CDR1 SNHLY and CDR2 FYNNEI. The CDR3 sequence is CASRITGAHQETQYF. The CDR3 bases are TGTGCCAGCAGGATAACAGGGGCCCATCAAGAGACCCAGTACTTC.

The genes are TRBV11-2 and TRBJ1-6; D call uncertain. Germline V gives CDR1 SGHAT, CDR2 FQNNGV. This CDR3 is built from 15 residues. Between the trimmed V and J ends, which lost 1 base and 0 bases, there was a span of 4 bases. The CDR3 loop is CASSLGSSYNSPLHF. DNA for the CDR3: TGTGCCAGCAGCTTAGGGAGCTCCTATAATTCACCCCTCCACTTT. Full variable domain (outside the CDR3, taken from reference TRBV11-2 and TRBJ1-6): EAGVAQSPRYKIIEKRQSVAFWCNPISGHATLYWYQQILGQGPKLLIQFQNNGVVDDSQLPKDRFSAERLKGVDSTLKIQPAKLEDSAVYLCASSLGSSYNSPLHFGNGTRLTVT.

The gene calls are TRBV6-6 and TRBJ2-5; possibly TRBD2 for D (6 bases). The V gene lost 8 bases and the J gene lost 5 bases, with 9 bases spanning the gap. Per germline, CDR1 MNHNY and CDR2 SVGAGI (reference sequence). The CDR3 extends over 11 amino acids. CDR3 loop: CASLSGETQYF. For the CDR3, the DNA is TGTGCCAGCCTCAGCGGGGAGACCCAGTACTTC.